The 7 T cell receptor beta chains in this list originate from one sample, sequenced in a study of cytomegalovirus exposure and HLA in healthy donors. In the PCR, 60 Vbeta and 13 Jbeta primers were used. The assay was immunoSEQ multiplex PCR, and TCRdb's table has in-frame clones only and misses some. The sample lists fewer than 200,000 clones; 75% to 80% were seen once. The sample consisted of PBMCs. The receptors stem from a woman in her forties or fifties in good health and CMV-seropositive.

The chain uses TRBV5-5 and TRBJ1-2; a possible D gene is TRBD1 (5 bases). The germline V gene encodes CDR1 SGHKS and CDR2 YYEKEE (reference sequence). Trimming cost V 0 bases and J 8 bases, with 17 bases left between them. The CDR3 has 15 residues. CDR3 region: CASSLGLSGLGGYTF. DNA of the CDR3: TGTGCCAGCAGCTTGGGGTTATCAGGGTTGGGCGGCTACACCTTC.

This clone was counted a few times. The genes are TRBV6-5 and TRBJ1-4, with D possibly TRBD1 on 6 matching bases. V was pared by 6 bases and J by 4 bases, with 15 bases between. Germline CDR1 MNHEY, CDR2 SVGAGI. This CDR3 region has 15 residues. This CDR3 reads CASRSGGRGNEKLFF. In DNA form, the CDR3 reads TGTGCCAGCAGGTCCGGGGGGCGAGGTAATGAAAAACTGTTTTTT.

The CDR3 DNA sequence: TGTGCCAGCTCACCTCCAGGGCAAGAGACCCAGTACTTC. This codes for CASSPPGQETQYF. The rearrangement joins TRBV18 to TRBJ2-5, with a possible D match to TRBD1 (5 bases). The germline CDR1 and CDR2 sequences are KGHSH and LQKENI. The V and J ends lost 3 bases and 2 bases respectively, with 7 bases between them. The CDR3 has 13 amino acids. The full variable domain, with the rest looked up from reference TRBV18 and TRBJ2-5, is NAGVMQNPRHLVRRRGQEARLRCSPMKGHSHVYWYRQLPEEGLKFMVYLQKENIIDESGMPKERFSAEFPKEGPSILRIQQVVRGDSAAYFCASSPPGQETQYFGPGTRLLVL.

The rearrangement uses TRBV6-5 and TRBJ1-6, with a weak D call TRBD1 (5 bases). The CDR3 consists of 15 residues. Per germline, CDR1 MNHEY and CDR2 SVGAGI. V was clipped by 4 bases and J by 9 bases, with 16 bases between them. CDR3 loop: CASSFARAIGSPLHF. CDR3 DNA sequence: TGTGCCAGCAGTTTCGCCAGGGCGATCGGTTCACCCCTCCACTTT.

This sequence joins TRBV10-3 and TRBJ2-2; 7 positions agree with TRBD1. This CDR3 spans 15 amino acids. Germline assignment: CDR1 ENHRY and CDR2 SYGVKD. The V segment lost 5 bases and the J segment 2 bases; nucleotides outside the gene matches: 5. CDR3 nucleotides: TGTGCCATCAGTCCCGGGACAGTTAACACCGGGGAGCTGTTTTTT. Translating gives CAISPGTVNTGELFF.

The table lists this clone with a few counts. One end of the junction varies from germline; a read error may be responsible. CDR3 bases: TGTGCCAGCAGTTACTCCGGGACTAGCTCCCACGAGCAGTACTTC. It yields the protein CASSYSGTSSHEQYF. The J gene is TRBJ2-7, the V gene TRBV6-5, with TRBD2 matching 9 bases. The CDR3 extends over 15 amino acids. Germline CDR1 and CDR2: MNHEY and SVGAGI.

The chain recombines TRBV9 with TRBJ2-3; no reliable D call. CDR3 size: 13 residues. Trimming removed 4 bases at V and 3 bases at J, with 9 bases between. Germline values: CDR1 SGDLS, CDR2 YYNGEE. CDR3 in amino acids: CASSLEKTDTQYF. CDR3 in DNA: TGTGCCAGCAGCCTGGAGAAAACAGATACGCAGTATTTT.